The 27 T cell receptor beta chains given below trace back to one sample, sequenced in a study of shared clonotypes between healthy human individuals. The assay was immunoSEQ multiplex PCR, and TCRdb's table has in-frame clones only and misses some. The data hold just over 2,000,000 clones, with around 96% observed a single time. Naive CD8 cells comprised CD45RO-negative, CCR7-positively selected cells, excluding terminally differentiated effector memory CD45RA+ cells. Sequencing was carried out using naive CD8+ T cells sorted from blood. These receptors were taken from a young man in good health.

The chain joins TRBV19 to TRBJ2-3, with 8 bases lining up with TRBD2. The CDR3 is 18 amino acids. V dropped 5 bases and J dropped 0; count of bases not matched to a gene: 13. From germline, CDR1 is LNHDA and CDR2 SQIVND (reference sequence). The CDR3 coding sequence is TGTGCCAGTAGTCCGACCCTTTTAGCGGGGCCTAGCACAGATACGCAGTATTTT. Translation: CASSPTLLAGPSTDTQYF.

The chain links TRBV4-1 to TRBJ1-2, with 7 bases matching TRBD1. Losses at the gene ends were 2 bases for V and 4 bases for J; bases not matched to a gene: 4. There are 14 residues in the CDR3. The germline V gene has CDR1 MGHRA and CDR2 YSYEKL. The CDR3 spells CASSQTSGGYGYTF. In DNA form, the CDR3 reads TGCGCCAGCAGCCAAACCTCAGGGGGCTATGGCTACACCTTC.

J is TRBJ2-5 and V is TRBV13, with D hard to call. Between the trimmed V and J ends, which lost 2 bases and 4 bases, there was a span of 8 bases. Germline CDR1 PRHDT, CDR2 FYEKMQ (reference sequence). The CDR3 runs 13 residues. This CDR3 reads CASSLTAAETQYF. CDR3 nucleotide sequence: TGTGCCAGCAGCTTAACGGCGGCAGAGACCCAGTACTTC.

This chain connects TRBV6-5 to TRBJ2-5; D might be TRBD2 (6 bases). The ends were cut back, 4 bases at V and 6 bases at J, with 12 bases in the middle. CDR3 size: 13 residues. Germline V gives CDR1 MNHEY, CDR2 SVGAGI. The CDR3 nucleotides read TGTGCCAGCAGTTTGGGCGGGATCCAGACCCAGTACTTC. Translated: CASSLGGIQTQYF.

Points on this clone: Different DNA sequences within this sample yield the same CDR3. This chain uses TRBV27 with TRBJ2-7; tentative D call: TRBD1 (6 bases). The CDR3 has 14 amino acids. V gave up 6 bases and J gave up 0 bases, with 12 bases separating them. Germline V gene data show CDR1 as MNHEY and CDR2 as SMNVEV (reference sequence). CDR3 sequence (DNA): TGTGCCAGCAGCCTCCGGGACACCTCCTACGAGCAGTACTTC. Amino acids: CASSLRDTSYEQYF.

This chain links TRBV4-1 with TRBJ1-5; 7 bases line up with TRBD1. This CDR3 comprises 18 residues. Germline V CDR1 and CDR2: MGHRA, YSYEKL. The V segment lost 0 bases and the J segment 4 bases; nucleotides outside the gene matches: 12. CDR3 amino acids: CASSQDPGGKLPNQPQHF. The CDR3 DNA follows: TGCGCCAGCAGCCAAGATCCAGGGGGTAAGCTCCCGAATCAGCCCCAGCATTTT.

The V and J genes are TRBV5-6 and TRBJ2-4; D is unclear. Trimming removed 0 bases from V and 0 bases from J, with 1 base in between. Germline V lookup: CDR1 SGHDT, CDR2 YYEEEE. The length of the CDR3 is 13 residues. CDR3 sequence (DNA): TGTGCCAGCAGCTTGGCAGCCAAAAACATTCAGTACTTC. It translates to CASSLAAKNIQYF.

The rearrangement links TRBV15 to TRBJ2-7; D gene uncertain. The CDR3 totals 15 residues. CDR1 is LNHNV and CDR2 is YYDKDF in the germline V gene (reference sequence). Trimming left V 0 bases short and J 6 bases short, with 15 bases between. CDR3 nucleotide sequence: TGTGCCACCAGCAGAGATCGGTGGGAATTCAGCGAGCAGTACTTC. This gives the protein CATSRDRWEFSEQYF. The whole variable domain, filled in from reference TRBV15 and TRBJ2-7, reads DAMVIQNPRYQVTQFGKPVTLSCSQTLNHNVMYWYQQKSSQAPKLLFHYYDKDFNNEADTPDNFQSRRPNTSFCFLDIRSPGLGDTAMYLCATSRDRWEFSEQYFGPGTRLTVT.

The V and J genes are TRBV18 and TRBJ2-1; D gene uncertain. CDR1 KGHSH and CDR2 LQKENI come from the germline V gene. The V gene lost 2 bases and the J gene lost 4 bases, with 12 bases spanning the gap. The CDR3 sequence is 15 residues long. The CDR3 loop is CASSPEFGAYNEQFF. CDR3 sequence (DNA): TGTGCCAGCTCACCAGAATTCGGCGCGTACAATGAGCAGTTCTTC.

This chain connects TRBV7-2 to TRBJ2-7, with 8 bases fitting TRBD2. Germline loops: CDR1 SGHTA, CDR2 FQGNSA. The CDR3 has 15 residues. Unmatched junction bases numbered 4, after V lost 3 bases and J lost 0 bases. The CDR3 sequence: CASSFSGAISYEQYF. Here the CDR3 DNA reads TGTGCCAGCAGCTTTAGCGGGGCGATCTCCTACGAGCAGTACTTC.

This clone was seen a single time. The rearrangement links TRBV4-1 to TRBJ1-2; no definite D call. The CDR3 covers 13 residues. The germline gives CDR1 MGHRA, CDR2 YSYEKL. Trimming removed 4 bases from V and 4 bases from J, with 10 bases in between. CDR3 sequence: CASSPPDVYGYTF. CDR3 in DNA: TGCGCCAGCAGCCCGCCCGACGTCTATGGCTACACCTTC.

Points on this clone: Other DNA sequences from this sample encode an identical CDR3 as well. CDR3 DNA sequence: TGTGCCAGCTCACCGGGACCTGGATACGAGCAGTACTTC. It codes for CASSPGPGYEQYF. V and J are TRBV18 and TRBJ2-7; the D gene could be TRBD1 or TRBD2 (5 bases each). The germline V and J ends were trimmed by 3 bases and 4 bases, with 10 bases remaining between them. Germline CDR1 KGHSH, CDR2 LQKENI. The CDR3 spans 13 residues.

J is TRBJ2-3 and V is TRBV11-2; no reliable D call. The CDR3 spans 16 residues. Trimming shortened V by 2 bases and J by 4 bases, and 16 bases separated the two germline ends. Germline lookup yields CDR1 SGHAT and CDR2 FQNNGV. The CDR3 nucleotides are TGTGCCAGCAGCTTACTCCCGCCCTCCCTGCCAGATACGCAGTATTTT. Its translation: CASSLLPPSLPDTQYF.

The chain carries TRBV16 and TRBJ2-7; 10 bases line up with TRBD2. CDR1 and CDR2 from the germline V gene are KGHSY and FQNENV. The J segment lost 5 bases and the V segment lost 4 bases, leaving 5 bases of the junction unmatched. The CDR3 contains 14 residues. CDR3 in amino acids: CASSPGLAGDEQYF. In nucleotides, the CDR3 is TGTGCCAGCAGCCCCGGTCTAGCGGGAGACGAGCAGTACTTC.

This chain joins TRBV30 and TRBJ2-1, with D possibly matching TRBD2 (5 bases). Trimming shortened V by 1 base and J by 5 bases, and 9 bases separated the two germline ends. The CDR3 runs 13 residues. In germline, CDR1 is GTSNPN, CDR2 SVGIG (reference sequence). For the CDR3, the DNA is TGTGCCTGGAGTGACGGACTTGACAATGAGCAGTTCTTC. Translating it yields CAWSDGLDNEQFF.

The genes are TRBV11-1 and TRBJ2-1, with 10 nucleotides matching TRBD2. J lost 1 base, V lost 6 bases, and 12 bases had no gene match. Germline assignment: CDR1 SGHAT and CDR2 FQDESV (reference sequence). The CDR3 contains 18 residues. CDR3 in DNA: TGTGCCAGCAGTCTACAGCGGGGGGGCGTCAAGTCCTACAATGAGCAGTTCTTC. This sequence encodes CASSLQRGGVKSYNEQFF. Using reference TRBV11-1 and TRBJ2-1 for the parts outside the CDR3, the full variable domain is EAEVAQSPRYKITEKSQAVAFWCDPISGHATLYWYRQILGQGPELLVQFQDESVVDDSQLPKDRFSAERLKGVDSTLKIQPAELGDSAMYLCASSLQRGGVKSYNEQFFGPGTRLTVL.

The chain carries TRBV27 and TRBJ1-6; D is perhaps TRBD1 (5 bases). Looked up from germline, CDR1 is MNHEY and CDR2 is SMNVEV (reference sequence). Trimming removed 1 base from V and 7 bases from J, with 17 bases in between. The CDR3 spans 17 residues. CDR3 bases: TGTGCCAGCAGTTTATTAGGGGTCTCGGGGCAAAATTCACCCCTCCACTTT. Translating it yields CASSLLGVSGQNSPLHF.

The chain has TRBV4-3 and TRBJ1-1; possible D gene TRBD1, 5 bases. V was trimmed by 4 bases and J by 4 bases, leaving 16 bases between them. The CDR3 covers 15 residues. Looked up from germline, CDR1 is LGHNA and CDR2 is YSLEER. Here the CDR3 DNA reads TGCGCCAGCAGCCTAGGGGCGGAGGGGAGCACTGAAGCTTTCTTT. Its translation is CASSLGAEGSTEAFF.

Comments on this clone: Other nucleotide sequences from this sample produce the same CDR3. V usage is TRBV9 and J usage is TRBJ2-7; 7 bases are shared with TRBD2. J was trimmed by 3 bases and V by 7 bases; bases with no gene match: 7. This CDR3 has 13 amino acids. CDR1 is SGDLS, CDR2 YYNGEE, per germline. CDR3 DNA sequence: TGTGCCAGCTCCCCCACGGGGGGCTACGAGCAGTACTTC. It translates to CASSPTGGYEQYF. Full variable domain (missing parts from reference TRBV9 and TRBJ2-7): DSGVTQTPKHLITATGQRVTLRCSPRSGDLSVYWYQQSLDQGLQFLIQYYNGEERAKGNILERFSAQQFPDLHSELNLSSLELGDSALYFCASSPTGGYEQYFGPGTRLTVT.

The V call is TRBV4-3, the J call TRBJ2-7; D may match TRBD1 or TRBD2 (5 bases each). This CDR3 contains 14 residues. CDR1 is LGHNA and CDR2 is YSLEER in the germline V gene. With 0 bases removed from V and 5 bases from J, the gap between germline ends came to 11 bases. CDR3 sequence: CASSQDPQGDEQYF. In DNA form, the CDR3 reads TGCGCCAGCAGCCAAGATCCGCAGGGAGACGAGCAGTACTTC.

The J gene is TRBJ1-5, the V gene TRBV13; TRBD1 agrees at 8 bases. Germline CDR1 is PRHDT and CDR2 is FYEKMQ (reference sequence). This CDR3 contains 13 residues. J gave up 5 bases and V 4 bases, and 1 base lay outside the gene matches. The CDR3 region has the DNA TGTGCCAGCAGCTCGACAGGGGATCAGCCCCAGCATTTT. Translating it yields CASSSTGDQPQHF.

This rearrangement joins TRBV6-1 to TRBJ2-3, with D tentatively TRBD2 (6 bases). Germline V gives CDR1 MNHNS, CDR2 SASEGT. Trimming removed 3 bases from V and 5 bases from J, with 15 bases in between. The CDR3 contains 15 residues. The CDR3 spells CASSELRGGLDTQYF. Written as DNA, the CDR3 is TGTGCCAGCAGTGAGTTGCGGGGTGGGTTAGATACGCAGTATTTT.

CDR3 DNA: TGTGCCAGCAGCCCCGTAGGACAGGCAATAAATCAGCCCCAGCATTTT. It encodes CASSPVGQAINQPQHF. V gene TRBV28 combines with J gene TRBJ1-5; TRBD1 agrees at 7 bases. The CDR3 spans 16 residues. The ends lost 6 bases at V and 4 bases at J; junction bases unmatched: 12. Per the germline V gene, CDR1 is MDHEN and CDR2 is SYDVKM.

The rearrangement links TRBV4-1 to TRBJ2-7; 7 bases map to TRBD1. V lost 3 bases, J lost 3 bases, and 5 bases stayed unmatched. The CDR3 is 14 residues long. Germline V gives CDR1 MGHRA, CDR2 YSYEKL. The chain's CDR3 is CASSHRTGIYEQYF. The CDR3 DNA sequence: TGCGCCAGCAGCCACAGGACAGGTATCTACGAGCAGTACTTC.

This clone appeared once. The gene calls are TRBV11-2 and TRBJ2-5; D remains ambiguous. The V and J ends lost 2 bases and 1 base respectively, with 11 bases between them. CDR1 is SGHAT and CDR2 is FQNNGV in the germline V gene. This CDR3 comprises 15 residues. The CDR3: CASSLYTVPQETQYF. CDR3 coding DNA: TGTGCCAGCAGCTTATATACCGTCCCCCAAGAGACCCAGTACTTC.

The V and J genes are TRBV19 and TRBJ2-3; 8 nucleotides agree with TRBD2. The CDR3 consists of 14 residues. V lost 5 bases, J lost 1 base, and 2 bases stayed unmatched. CDR1 and CDR2 from the germline V gene are LNHDA and SQIVND (reference sequence). The CDR3 loop reads CASSGSGGTDTQYF. CDR3 coding DNA: TGTGCCAGTAGTGGTAGCGGGGGCACAGATACGCAGTATTTT.

V is TRBV2 and J is TRBJ2-5; 9 nucleotides line up with TRBD2. Germline trimming cut 1 base from V and 3 bases from J; bases unmatched to any gene: 9. This CDR3 has 17 residues. Germline-derived CDR1 and CDR2 are SNHLY and FYNNEI. The CDR3 nucleotides read TGTGCCAGCAGTGAAGGGCCAGCGGGGGGCTCCAAAGAGACCCAGTACTTC. The encoded protein is CASSEGPAGGSKETQYF.